This TCR beta chain was found in a study of immune evolution from preneoplasia to lung adenocarcinoma. Study at large: HLA loss of heterozygosity: roughly 6.6% AIS, about 15% MIA, over 25% ADC, none AAH. Study outcomes and limitations: Clonality was highest in normal lung, lower in later-stage lesions apparently.

In regard to this clone: Antigen: not known.

Nucleic acids came from premalignant or tumor cells enriched by macro-dissection. The CDR3 covers 16 residues. V shed 3 bases and J 4 bases; nucleotides not matched to a gene: 7. CDR1 is SQVTM, CDR2 ANQGSEA, per germline. The method was immunoSEQ multiplex PCR; TCRdb's version includes in-frame clones alone and lacks a portion of them. Here the sample spans about 11,000 clones, just over 85% being singletons. The rearrangement uses TRBV29-1 and TRBJ2-6; TRBD1 matches at 9 bases. The sequence came from a person between 65 and 79 years old with invasive lung adenocarcinoma. The material sequenced was FFPE invasive lung adenocarcinoma tissue. CDR3 sequence: CSVEGTGILGANVLTF. CDR3 sequence (DNA): TGCAGCGTTGAGGGGACAGGGATACTCGGGGCCAACGTCCTGACTTTC.